This is a list of T cell receptor beta chains from one sample in a study of vaccination and CD4 T cells after COVID-19. For these receptors, no antigen is known. TCRdb re-analysed the PCR reads in MiXCR, keeping a single row per CDR3 protein. The sample consists of tens of thousands of distinct CDR3 sequences, about 68% of them appearing once. The sample was CD4+ T cells from blood, cultured in vitro. These receptors were obtained from a human donor who had recovered from COVID-19. Both conserved end residues are part of each CDR3. The D gene is left open where the match is weak. Clone size is not always given. Where it is, it says once, few, many or a class for expanded clones.

>TRBV7-9|NA|TRBJ2-5|TRBD1
CASSLDGTGGGETQYF
TGTGCCAGCAGCTTAGACGGGACAGGGGGCGGCGAGACCCAGTACTTC
>TRBV20-1|few|TRBJ2-1|NA
CSAKSELGLNEQFF
TGCAGTGCGAAGTCCGAATTGGGTCTCAATGAGCAGTTCTTC
>TRBV7-8|NA|TRBJ2-1|NA
CASSLSRGEQFF
TGTGCCAGCAGCTTAAGCAGGGGTGAGCAGTTCTTC
>TRBV28|NA|TRBJ2-1|NA
CASSYGGPAYNEQFF
TGTGCCAGCAGTTATGGCGGGCCGGCCTACAATGAGCAGTTCTTC
>TRBV19|few|TRBJ1-5|NA
CASKVDRNNQPQHF
TGTGCCAGTAAGGTGGACAGAAACAATCAGCCCCAGCATTTT
>TRBV2|NA|TRBJ1-6|NA
CASSGRVGNSPLHF
TGTGCCAGCAGTGGCAGGGTGGGCAATTCACCCCTCCACTTT
>TRBV7-9|NA|TRBJ1-2|NA
CASSLGTVYGYTF
TGTGCCAGCAGCTTAGGGACAGTCTATGGCTACACCTTC
>TRBV20-1|NA|TRBJ1-2|NA
CSAREGEGYGYTF
TGCAGTGCTAGAGAGGGGGAGGGCTATGGCTACACCTTC
>TRBV28|NA|TRBJ1-6|NA
CASSRRPGHEYYNSPLHF
TGTGCCAGCAGCCGTAGACCGGGACACGAATATTATAATTCACCCCTCCACTTT
>TRBV27|few|TRBJ1-4|NA
CASSPFGQTNEKLFF
TGTGCCAGCAGCCCCTTCGGACAGACTAATGAAAAACTGTTTTTT